The rows below give T cell receptor beta chains drawn from one sample of a study of cytomegalovirus exposure and HLA in healthy donors. TCRdb keeps only in-frame clones here, not all; method: immunoSEQ multiplex PCR. Found here are 87,000 or so clones, 64% of them singletons; the top ten hold approximately 3%. Sequences were obtained from PBMCs. Source of these receptors: a man aged 60-69 years in good health and CMV-seronegative. CDR3s include the opening cysteine and the closing phenylalanine or tryptophan. A D gene is named only where the DNA matches it firmly. Expanded clones are given a class, and other clones once, few, many or no size at all.

D gene: .
V gene: TRBV18
J gene: TRBJ2-1
clone size: .
CDR3 protein: CASSPSSYNEQFF
CDR3 DNA: TGTGCCAGCTCCCCCAGCTCCTACAATGAGCAGTTCTTC

D gene: .
V gene: TRBV19
J gene: TRBJ2-7
clone size: .
CDR3 protein: CASSMTGSSYEQYF
CDR3 DNA: TGTGCCAGTAGTATGACGGGGTCCTCCTACGAGCAGTACTTC

D gene: TRBD2
V gene: TRBV6-6
J gene: TRBJ2-7
clone size: .
CDR3 protein: CASRPGGPEQYF
CDR3 DNA: TGTGCCAGCAGGCCGGGAGGGCCCGAGCAGTACTTC

D gene: TRBD1
V gene: TRBV5-5
J gene: TRBJ1-2
clone size: .
CDR3 protein: CASSLGGTDLGYGYTF
CDR3 DNA: TGTGCCAGCAGCTTGGGGGGGACAGATCTTGGCTATGGCTACACCTTC

D gene: .
V gene: TRBV14
J gene: TRBJ1-2
clone size: .
CDR3 protein: CASSKDTYGYTF
CDR3 DNA: TGTGCCAGCAGCAAGGACACCTATGGCTACACCTTC

D gene: TRBD1
V gene: TRBV9
J gene: TRBJ1-5
clone size: .
CDR3 protein: CASSAGQGVSNQPQHF
CDR3 DNA: TGTGCCAGCAGCGCAGGACAGGGGGTAAGCAATCAGCCCCAGCATTTT

D gene: .
V gene: TRBV7-8
J gene: TRBJ2-7
clone size: .
CDR3 protein: CASSPRRGGGSYEQYF
CDR3 DNA: TGTGCCAGCAGCCCACGGCGGGGAGGGGGCTCCTACGAGCAGTACTTC

D gene: TRBD1
V gene: TRBV27
J gene: TRBJ1-1
clone size: .
CDR3 protein: CASSMTGESEAFF
CDR3 DNA: TGTGCCAGCAGTATGACAGGGGAGAGTGAAGCTTTCTTT

D gene: TRBD2
V gene: TRBV7-3
J gene: TRBJ2-7
clone size: .
CDR3 protein: CASSFSGGIEYEQYF
CDR3 DNA: TGTGCCAGCAGCTTTAGCGGGGGAATTGAGTACGAGCAGTACTTC

D gene: .
V gene: TRBV14
J gene: TRBJ2-5
clone size: once
CDR3 protein: CAGSQNSWETQYF
CDR3 DNA: TGTGCCGGCAGCCAAAACTCATGGGAGACCCAGTACTTC

D gene: .
V gene: TRBV30
J gene: TRBJ2-1
clone size: once
CDR3 protein: CACMGVPSETYNEQFF
CDR3 DNA: TGTGCCTGTATGGGAGTGCCTAGCGAGACCTACAATGAGCAGTTCTTC

D gene: TRBD1
V gene: TRBV28
J gene: TRBJ2-4
clone size: few
CDR3 protein: CASSLPGQGAKNIQYF
CDR3 DNA: TGTGCCAGCAGTCTCCCGGGACAGGGAGCCAAAAACATTCAGTACTTC

D gene: .
V gene: TRBV29-1
J gene: TRBJ2-3
clone size: .
CDR3 protein: CSVENMGQGADTQYF
CDR3 DNA: TGCAGCGTTGAAAATATGGGCCAGGGCGCAGATACGCAGTATTTT

D gene: TRBD1
V gene: TRBV5-1
J gene: TRBJ1-1
clone size: few
CDR3 protein: CASGTGGITEAFF
CDR3 DNA: TGCGCCAGCGGGACAGGGGGGATCACTGAAGCTTTCTTT